This T cell receptor beta chain stems from a study of CD8+CD57+ T cells in acquired aplastic anemia. The TCR beta profiling, which covered VDJ combination and CDR3 sequence, was carried out using genomic DNA as the template. Each CDR3 protein gets one entry after TCRdb re-called the reads with MiXCR. The sample has about 180,000 distinct CDR3 sequences, about half seen once. The sequenced patients had an expansion of CD8+CD57+ cells seen by flow cytometry. Blood sampling was performed on the patients, and none of them had received therapy by then. The CDR3 contains 15 residues. The germline V gene encodes CDR1 ENHRY and CDR2 SYGVKD. Unmatched junction bases numbered 8, after V lost 6 bases and J lost 1 base.

Sequenced material: sorted CD4+, CD8+, or CD8+CD57+ T cells (not recorded which) from PBMCs. The chain uses TRBV10-3 and TRBJ1-1; 7 bases agree with TRBD1. The sequence was collected from a human donor with aplastic anemia. CDR3 residues: CAISARGQQNTEAFF. CDR3 nucleotide sequence: TGTGCCATCAGCGCCAGGGGACAGCAGAACACTGAAGCTTTCTTT.